The text below deals with one T cell receptor beta chain. Its antigen remains unknown. This sample is part of a study of glioma-infiltrating T cells. General study points: Tissue-blood divergence was below expectation in non-neoplastic patients, above in gliomas. Tissue and blood shared very few CDR3 sequences.

TCR alpha and beta CDR3 regions were amplified from RNA using iRepertoire nested multiplex PCR. Input was about 100-450 ng of tissue mRNA or PBMC total RNA. TCRdb reanalysed the multiplex PCR reads using MiXCR and keeps one entry per CDR3 protein. This table has 150,000 to 200,000 distinct CDR3 sequences, more than 25% appearing once. From germline, CDR1 is SGHAT and CDR2 FQDESV (reference sequence). The CDR3 totals 15 residues. The ends were cut back, 4 bases at V and 1 base at J, with 13 bases in the middle. Source material: glioma tissue, nonneoplastic brain tissue, or PBMCs (not recorded which). The J gene is TRBJ2-5, the V gene TRBV11-1; unclear D gene. The receptor was isolated from a human donor with low-grade glioma or glioblastoma, undergoing nonglioma brain surgery, or in good health (not recorded which). The CDR3 here is CASSWQKGSQETQYF. The CDR3 nucleotides are TGTGCCAGCAGCTGGCAGAAAGGCTCCCAAGAGACCCAGTACTTC. Using reference TRBV11-1 and TRBJ2-5 for the parts outside the CDR3, the full variable domain is EAEVAQSPRYKITEKSQAVAFWCDPISGHATLYWYRQILGQGPELLVQFQDESVVDDSQLPKDRFSAERLKGVDSTLKIQPAELGDSAMYLCASSWQKGSQETQYFGPGTRLLVL.